These 27 T cell receptor beta chains share one sample of origin, sequenced in a study of cytomegalovirus exposure and HLA in healthy donors. 13 Jbeta primers and 60 Vbeta primers were used for the PCR. The table came from immunoSEQ multiplex PCR; TCRdb's copy has only in-frame clones and leaves some out. The table shows 150,000 to 200,000 clones, with approximately 85% occurring only once. The sample comprised PBMCs. The receptor source for this set is a man aged 18 to 35 in good health and CMV-seropositive.

This chain uses TRBV4-2 with TRBJ2-5; TRBD1 agrees at 7 bases. This CDR3 is 18 amino acids long. CDR1 is LGHNA and CDR2 is YNFKEQ in the germline V gene. V dropped 0 bases and J dropped 5; count of bases not matched to a gene: 15. Here the CDR3 reads CASSQDQVLRQGRETQYF. In nucleotides, the CDR3 is TGTGCCAGCAGCCAAGATCAGGTCCTCCGACAGGGACGCGAGACCCAGTACTTC.

In this sample, this clone turned up once. The CDR3 coding sequence is TGTGCCAGCAGCCCCGGGACAGGGGCTGGAAACACCATATATTTT. This gives the protein CASSPGTGAGNTIYF. This chain joins TRBV5-6 and TRBJ1-3; TRBD1 matches 10 bases. V was clipped by 4 bases and J by 2 bases; unmatched bases: 3. Germline values: CDR1 SGHDT, CDR2 YYEEEE. This CDR3 is built from 15 residues.

This clone was recorded only once. The chain employs TRBV7-2 and TRBJ2-1, with D possibly matching TRBD2 (5 bases). The germline V and J ends were trimmed by 3 bases and 1 base, with 10 bases remaining between them. Per the germline V gene, CDR1 is SGHTA and CDR2 is FQGNSA. The CDR3 has 15 residues. In DNA, the CDR3 is TGTGCCAGCAGCTTCGGGGTAATGTCCTACAATGAGCAGTTCTTC. The encoded protein is CASSFGVMSYNEQFF.

This chain uses TRBV4-1 with TRBJ1-2; no clear D. V shed 1 base and J shed 4 bases, with 16 bases lying between them. The CDR3 runs 16 residues. Germline V lookup: CDR1 MGHRA, CDR2 YSYEKL. CDR3 in amino acids: CASSQGATVPGYGYTF. In DNA, the CDR3 is TGCGCCAGCAGCCAAGGGGCCACAGTTCCAGGCTATGGCTACACCTTC.

This sequence joins TRBV6-5 and TRBJ1-4, with 7 bases identical to TRBD1. Trimming removed 0 bases from V and 4 bases from J; junction bases left unmatched: 2. The CDR3 sequence is 15 residues long. In germline, CDR1 is MNHEY, CDR2 SVGAGI. CDR3 sequence reads: CASSYSGTVNEKLFF. The CDR3 nucleotides are TGTGCCAGCAGTTACTCTGGGACAGTTAATGAAAAACTGTTTTTT.

The chain links TRBV6-5 to TRBJ2-7, with D perhaps TRBD1 (5 bases). V was pared by 0 bases and J by 2 bases, with 14 bases between. This CDR3 is built from 16 residues. CDR1 MNHEY and CDR2 SVGAGI come from the germline V gene. CDR3 nucleotides: TGTGCCAGCAGTTACTCGAGAAGGGGTCTAACCTACGAGCAGTACTTC. Protein: CASSYSRRGLTYEQYF.

Only a few counts were recorded for this clone. This chain joins TRBV7-3 and TRBJ1-1; D not certain. In germline, CDR1 is SGHTA, CDR2 FQGTGA. The CDR3 is made up of 14 amino acids. V was shortened by 0 bases and J by 6 bases, with 11 bases between the two germline ends. The DNA of the CDR3 is TGTGCCAGCAGCTTAACCGGGGATCGCGCTGAAGCTTTCTTT. Translated, it gives CASSLTGDRAEAFF.

The rearrangement links TRBV19 to TRBJ2-7; 7 nucleotides line up with TRBD2. Germline assignment: CDR1 LNHDA and CDR2 SQIVND (reference sequence). This CDR3 contains 13 residues. After removal of 7 bases from V and 4 bases from J, the junction contained 7 bases not matched to a gene. The CDR3 DNA sequence: TGTGCCAGTATTTGGCGGGGAGGGTACGAGCAGTACTTC. Protein: CASIWRGGYEQYF.

The chain couples TRBV10-3 to TRBJ2-1; 7 bases match TRBD1. CDR1 and CDR2 (germline): ENHRY, SYGVKD. V lost 4 bases, J lost 7 bases, and 16 bases stayed unmatched. This CDR3 has 17 amino acids. CDR3 nucleotides: TGTGCCATCAGTGTTACGGGGCCAGGGGGAACGGAAAATGAGCAGTTCTTC. Protein product: CAISVTGPGGTENEQFF.

The chain has TRBV30 and TRBJ1-5; tentative D call: TRBD1 (5 bases). The germline V gene encodes CDR1 GTSNPN and CDR2 SVGIG (reference sequence). The CDR3 length is 12 residues. V gave up 6 bases and J gave up 1 base, with 7 bases separating them. The CDR3 nucleotides are TGTGCCTGCCGGGGGAGCAATCAGCCCCAGCATTTT. Translating it yields CACRGSNQPQHF.

The rearrangement joins TRBV20-1 to TRBJ2-7; perhaps TRBD1 as D (5 bases). This CDR3 is 11 amino acids long. V was pared by 3 bases and J by 4 bases, with 7 bases between. The germline CDR1 and CDR2 sequences are DFQATT and SNEGSKA (reference sequence). The CDR3 protein is CSASKGYEQYF. As DNA, the CDR3 is TGCAGTGCTAGTAAGGGGTACGAGCAGTACTTC.

The chain recombines TRBV6-6 with TRBJ2-1; D is possibly TRBD1 (6 bases). V lost 6 bases to trimming and J lost 6 bases, with 12 bases between them. This CDR3 spans 13 amino acids. Germline V gene data show CDR1 as MNHNY and CDR2 as SVGAGI (reference sequence). This CDR3 is CASSGQRINEQFF. The CDR3 coding sequence is TGTGCCAGCAGCGGACAGCGAATCAATGAGCAGTTCTTC.

Only one count was recorded for this clone. The V and J genes are TRBV10-3 and TRBJ1-2; 8 bases agree with TRBD1. The germline gives CDR1 ENHRY, CDR2 SYGVKD. J gave up 5 bases and V 3 bases, and 2 bases lay outside the gene matches. This CDR3 spans 13 amino acids. The CDR3 here is CAISDDRGYGYTF. In DNA form, the CDR3 reads TGTGCCATCAGTGACGACAGGGGTTATGGCTACACCTTC.

V is TRBV30 and J is TRBJ1-5; TRBD1 might be the D (5 bases). Between the trimmed V and J ends, which lost 2 bases and 5 bases, there was a span of 10 bases. The CDR3 is 13 residues long. The germline V gene encodes CDR1 GTSNPN and CDR2 SVGIG (reference sequence). CDR3 DNA: TGTGCCTGGAGTTCCGACAGCCATCAGCCCCAGCATTTT. Translating it yields CAWSSDSHQPQHF.

V usage is TRBV5-1 and J usage is TRBJ2-1; 8 nucleotides agree with TRBD1. V shed 3 bases, J shed 6 bases, and the junction held 5 bases outside the gene matches. In germline, CDR1 is SGHRS, CDR2 YFSETQ. The CDR3 consists of 14 residues. CDR3 nucleotides: TGCGCCAGCAGCTCCGGACAGGGATCCAATGAGCAGTTCTTC. Its translation is CASSSGQGSNEQFF. The complete variable domain, with remaining parts taken from reference TRBV5-1 and TRBJ2-1, reads KAGVTQTPRYLIKTRGQQVTLSCSPISGHRSVSWYQQTPGQGLQFLFEYFSETQRNKGNFPGRFSGRQFSNSRSEMNVSTLELGDSALYLCASSSGQGSNEQFFGPGTRLTVL.

This chain connects TRBV9 to TRBJ2-5; the match to TRBD2 covers 15 bases. The V gene end was trimmed by 3 bases and the J gene end by 2 bases; junction bases not matched to a gene: 2. Germline loops: CDR1 SGDLS, CDR2 YYNGEE. There are 16 residues in the CDR3. CDR3 region: CASSGGLAGGQETQYF. The CDR3 region has the DNA TGTGCCAGCAGCGGAGGACTAGCGGGGGGGCAAGAGACCCAGTACTTC.

This chain links TRBV19 with TRBJ2-7; D perhaps matches TRBD2 (6 bases). The CDR3 covers 15 residues. Germline CDR1 LNHDA, CDR2 SQIVND (reference sequence). Trimming shortened V by 4 bases and J by 4 bases, and 17 bases separated the two germline ends. CDR3: CASSTRFFGGYEQYF. In DNA form, the CDR3 reads TGTGCCAGTAGTACGCGGTTTTTCGGAGGGTACGAGCAGTACTTC.

This rearrangement joins TRBV6-6 to TRBJ2-7; TRBD1 matches at 11 bases. The CDR3 loop spans 14 amino acids. Germline V gene lookup returns CDR1 MNHNY and CDR2 SVGAGI (reference sequence). V dropped 6 bases and J dropped 6; count of bases not matched to a gene: 7. Here the CDR3 reads CASRRPGQGGEQYF. The CDR3 nucleotides are TGTGCCAGCAGGCGTCCGGGACAGGGGGGCGAGCAGTACTTC.

The V and J genes are TRBV4-1 and TRBJ1-5; D is uncertain. The CDR3 runs to 13 residues. Germline assignment: CDR1 MGHRA and CDR2 YSYEKL. V was clipped by 4 bases and J by 1 base, with 5 bases between them. CDR3 loop: CASSPSSNQPQHF. The DNA for the CDR3 is TGCGCCAGCAGCCCCTCCAGCAATCAGCCCCAGCATTTT.

This sequence joins TRBV18 and TRBJ2-3; TRBD2 matches 8 bases. The CDR3 runs 14 residues. V lost 5 bases, J lost 4 bases, and 5 bases stayed unmatched. CDR1 and CDR2 from the germline V gene are KGHSH and LQKENI. CDR3 residues: CASSRGGGSDTQYF. In DNA form, the CDR3 reads TGTGCCAGCTCAAGAGGCGGGGGGTCAGATACGCAGTATTTT.

This clone has more than one count but fewer than ten. The chain is built from TRBV7-2 and TRBJ1-2; 11 bases align to TRBD1. After removal of 5 bases from V and 7 bases from J, the junction contained 3 bases not matched to a gene. CDR1 is SGHTA and CDR2 is FQGNSA in the germline V gene. The CDR3 is made up of 13 amino acids. CDR3 loop: CASSIGQGAGYTF. CDR3 sequence (DNA): TGTGCCAGCAGCATAGGACAGGGGGCTGGCTACACCTTC. The full variable domain, in which reference TRBV7-2 and TRBJ1-2 provide the parts outside the CDR3, is GAGVSQSPSNKVTEKGKDVELRCDPISGHTALYWYRQSLGQGLEFLIYFQGNSAPDKSGLPSDRFSAERTGGSVSTLTIQRTQQEDSAVYLCASSIGQGAGYTFGSGTRLTVV.

This rearrangement joins TRBV13 to TRBJ2-7; tentative D call: TRBD1 (6 bases). The V end lost 5 bases, the J end lost 3 bases, and 14 bases lay between the germline ends. This CDR3 comprises 14 residues. Germline loops: CDR1 PRHDT, CDR2 FYEKMQ (reference sequence). CDR3 amino acids: CASSTRTEHYEQYF. CDR3 sequence (DNA): TGTGCCAGCAGCACAAGGACAGAACACTACGAGCAGTACTTC.

This clone was detected once. This chain uses TRBV18 with TRBJ2-1; D is perhaps TRBD1 (6 bases). CDR3 length: 15 amino acids. Trimming took 2 bases from V and 4 from J, leaving 12 bases between them. Per germline, CDR1 KGHSH and CDR2 LQKENI. This CDR3 is CASSPTTQGYNEQFF. The CDR3 coding sequence is TGTGCCAGCTCACCAACGACACAGGGATACAATGAGCAGTTCTTC. Filled out from reference TRBV18 and TRBJ2-1, the complete variable domain reads NAGVMQNPRHLVRRRGQEARLRCSPMKGHSHVYWYRQLPEEGLKFMVYLQKENIIDESGMPKERFSAEFPKEGPSILRIQQVVRGDSAAYFCASSPTTQGYNEQFFGPGTRLTVL.

The rearrangement uses TRBV9 and TRBJ2-3, with 7 bases matching TRBD2. Trimming removed 0 bases from V and 3 bases from J; junction bases left unmatched: 4. This CDR3 spans 15 amino acids. Germline V gene sequence: CDR1 SGDLS, CDR2 YYNGEE. The CDR3 is CASSVGEGRTDTQYF. CDR3 DNA: TGTGCCAGCAGCGTAGGGGAGGGGAGGACAGATACGCAGTATTTT.

This chain uses TRBV30 with TRBJ2-3, with TRBD2 matching over 16 bases. The CDR3 has 18 residues. Germline V lookup: CDR1 GTSNPN, CDR2 SVGIG (reference sequence). Unmatched junction bases numbered 6, after V lost 1 base and J lost 2 bases. This CDR3 is CAWSEGLAGGSPTDTQYF. CDR3 nucleotide sequence: TGTGCCTGGAGTGAGGGACTAGCGGGGGGGAGCCCCACAGATACGCAGTATTTT. Variable domain in full (rest from reference TRBV30 and TRBJ2-3): SQTIHQWPATLVQPVGSPLSLECTVEGTSNPNLYWYRQAAGRGLQLLFYSVGIGQISSEVPQNLSASRPQDRQFILSSKKLLLSDSGFYLCAWSEGLAGGSPTDTQYFGPGTRLTVL.

The V and J genes are TRBV18 and TRBJ1-3, with TRBD1 matching over 9 bases. The CDR3 contains 16 residues. The germline V gene encodes CDR1 KGHSH and CDR2 LQKENI. V dropped 3 bases and J dropped 9; count of bases not matched to a gene: 12. This chain's CDR3 is CASSPSTGTGLGTIYF. CDR3 DNA: TGTGCCAGCTCACCGTCAACCGGGACAGGGTTAGGCACCATATATTTT.

This clone has a single count. This chain's CDR3 is CAGDTNTEAFF. CDR3 nucleotide sequence: TGTGCCGGGGACACGAACACTGAAGCTTTCTTT. The chain employs TRBV30 and TRBJ1-1; D might be TRBD1 (6 bases). Trimming removed 8 bases from V and 1 base from J, with 8 bases in between. The CDR3 is made up of 11 amino acids. The germline V gene encodes CDR1 GTSNPN and CDR2 SVGIG (reference sequence).